This T cell receptor beta chain was profiled in a study of beta chain features in type 1 diabetes. Germline assignment: CDR1 MNHNY and CDR2 SVGAGI (reference sequence). The V end lost 0 bases, the J end lost 5 bases, and 10 bases lay between the germline ends. The CDR3 runs to 15 residues. Expressed TCRB transcripts were sequenced after all isolated RNA was converted to cDNA. This table comes from immunoSEQ multiplex PCR, and its TCRdb copy is limited to in-frame clones, with some not included. The data show 95,000 to 150,000 clones, with less than 20% seen just once and over 2% held by the top ten. This clone occurred many times. Its specificity is unknown. Study conclusions and caveats: TCRB CDR3s were moderately but significantly shorter in Type 1 diabetes patients in all four CD4+ subsets. Whether TCRB rearrangement is influenced by HLA type was left unresolved in this analysis.

The genes are TRBV6-6 and TRBJ2-2, with D perhaps TRBD1 (5 bases). Sequencing input: central memory CD4+ T cells from blood. The receptor was isolated from a man aged 30-40 years with type 1 diabetes. The CDR3 region is CASSYSETVTGELFF. The CDR3 DNA reads TGTGCCAGCAGTTACTCGGAGACAGTAACCGGGGAGCTGTTTTTT.